This TCR beta chain was captured in a study of human T cells and chemical hapten exposure. Turning to the study itself: The study lasted roughly 26 weeks, and patients were dosed weekly with diphenylcyclopropenone on the scalp throughout. Cases of alopecia areata, totalis or universalis occurred in a predominantly female patient group.

Sample time point: pre-sensitization, week 0. The treatment was: therapeutic diphenylcyclopropenone sensitization with weekly scalp DPC. For the library, individual cDNA molecules each received unique molecular identifiers. TCRdb redid the calling of the RACE reads with MiXCR, one entry per CDR3 protein. The table has over 300,000 distinct CDR3 sequences, around 5.5% seen once. This clonotype was counted only a few times. CDR1 is SGHRS, CDR2 YFSETQ, per germline. This CDR3 has 14 amino acids. Trimming left V 1 base short and J 0 bases short, with 7 bases between. The TCR comes from a woman aged 50 to 60 with alopecia areata. Some clones in this sample may be carry-over from other donors' samples. The sample consisted of whole blood, taken in connection with sensitization to the hapten diphenylcyclopropenone (DPC). The chain couples TRBV5-1 to TRBJ1-1; D unclear. The CDR3 nucleotides are TGCGCCAGCAGCTTGTTCGGAGTGAACACTGAAGCTTTCTTT. The encoded protein is CASSLFGVNTEAFF.